These 14 T cell receptor beta chains originate from one sample sequenced in a study of T cell repertoires in cytomegalovirus infection. A single record per CDR3 protein comes from TCRdb applying MiXCR to the reads. Altogether about 770,000 distinct CDR3 sequences are present, around 29% being singletons, with the ten largest covering 13%. No antigen has been assigned to these receptors. The sample consisted of cultured CD8+ T cells from PBMCs, taken from culture after CMV antigen stimulation. These receptors came from a human donor in good health (CMV status not recorded). Some clones in this sample may be carry-over from other donors' samples.

The chain couples TRBV5-4 to TRBJ1-5, with D unclear. V was shortened by 8 bases and J by 5 bases, with 17 bases between the two germline ends. CDR1 and CDR2 from the germline V gene are SGHNT and YYREEE (reference sequence). This CDR3 spans 14 amino acids. In DNA form, the CDR3 reads TGTGCCAGGGCTCTGGGAGGGTTTTATCAGCCCCAGCATTTT. It codes for CARALGGFYQPQHF.

In this sample, this clonotype turned up a few times. The V call is TRBV7-3, the J call TRBJ2-1; 10 bases are shared with TRBD2. Germline CDR1 reads SGHTA; CDR2 reads FQGTGA. V shed 2 bases and J 5 bases; nucleotides not matched to a gene: 9. There are 17 residues in the CDR3. The CDR3: CASSLLIKRGGNNEQFF. In DNA, the CDR3 is TGTGCCAGCAGCTTATTGATCAAGCGGGGGGGGAACAATGAGCAGTTCTTC.

There are a few counts of this clonotype. The chain is built from TRBV7-9 and TRBJ1-5; D perhaps matches TRBD1 (5 bases). This CDR3 has 14 amino acids. V lost 3 bases to trimming and J lost 6 bases, with 12 bases between them. Germline CDR1 is SEHNR and CDR2 is FQNEAQ (reference sequence). The CDR3 DNA reads as TGTGCCAGCAGCTTTCAAGGGGCGGGTCAGCCCCAGCATTTT. Its translation: CASSFQGAGQPQHF. Variable domain in full (rest from reference TRBV7-9 and TRBJ1-5): DTGVSQNPRHKITKRGQNVTFRCDPISEHNRLYWYRQTLGQGPEFLTYFQNEAQLEKSRLLSDRFSAERPKGSFSTLEIQRTEQGDSAMYLCASSFQGAGQPQHFGDGTRLSIL.

This chain joins TRBV11-2 and TRBJ1-4, with 7 positions matching TRBD1. CDR3 length equals 15 residues. Germline V gene sequence: CDR1 SGHAT, CDR2 FQNNGV. Losses at the gene ends were 1 base for V and 4 bases for J; bases not matched to a gene: 3. CDR3 sequence: CASSLGGDSNEKLFF. The CDR3 nucleotides are TGTGCCAGCAGCTTAGGGGGGGACAGTAATGAAAAACTGTTTTTT.

Only a few counts were recorded for this clonotype. The chain employs TRBV6-1 and TRBJ2-7; D may be TRBD1 or TRBD2 (5 bases each). The ends were cut back, 3 bases at V and 4 bases at J, with 10 bases in the middle. CDR3 length equals 13 residues. Germline loops: CDR1 MNHNS, CDR2 SASEGT. For the CDR3, the DNA is TGTGCCAGCAGTGAGGGACCGTTTTACGAGCAGTACTTC. Translation: CASSEGPFYEQYF.

There are a few counts of this clonotype. The rearrangement uses TRBV6-1 and TRBJ1-1; D is uncertain. V was shortened by 6 bases and J by 7 bases, with 3 bases between the two germline ends. The CDR3 covers 9 residues. CDR1 and CDR2 (germline): MNHNS, SASEGT. The CDR3 spells CASSIEAFF. As DNA, the CDR3 is TGTGCCAGCAGCATTGAAGCTTTCTTT.

The table lists this clonotype with a few counts. The rearrangement joins TRBV12-5 to TRBJ2-1; D gene uncertain. This CDR3 region has 11 residues. V was shortened by 4 bases and J by 16 bases, with 14 bases between the two germline ends. In germline, CDR1 is LGHNT, CDR2 FRNRAP. This CDR3 is CASGSGGLGFF. In nucleotides, the CDR3 is TGTGCTAGTGGTTCGGGTGGTCTCGGCTTCTTC. Full variable domain (outside the CDR3, taken from reference TRBV12-5 and TRBJ2-1): DARVTQTPRHKVTEMGQEVTMRCQPILGHNTVFWYRQTMMQGLELLAYFRNRAPLDDSGMPKDRFSAEMPDATLATLKIQPSEPRDSAVYFCASGSGGLGFFGPGTRLTVL.

This clonotype has at least ten counts. The CDR3 spells CASSLPRDGEILAKNIQYF. DNA for the CDR3: TGTGCCAGCAGCTTGCCGCGGGACGGGGAAATACTAGCCAAAAACATTCAGTACTTC. The rearrangement joins TRBV7-8 to TRBJ2-4; maybe TRBD2 (6 bases). Trimming removed 3 bases from V and 0 bases from J, with 21 bases in between. From germline, CDR1 is SGHVS and CDR2 FQNEAQ. The CDR3 contains 19 residues. The whole variable domain, filled in from reference TRBV7-8 and TRBJ2-4, reads GAGVSQSPRYKVAKRGQDVALRCDPISGHVSLFWYQQALGQGPEFLTYFQNEAQLDKSGLPSDRFFAERPEGSVSTLKIQRTQQEDSAVYLCASSLPRDGEILAKNIQYFGAGTRLSVL.

The V gene is TRBV2, the J gene TRBJ2-6; no definite D call. Germline V lookup: CDR1 SNHLY, CDR2 FYNNEI. The V gene lost 9 bases and the J gene lost 1 base, with 10 bases spanning the gap. The CDR3 is 14 residues long. CDR3: CARDRLSGANVLTF. The DNA of the CDR3 is TGTGCCAGAGATCGGTTATCTGGGGCCAACGTCCTGACTTTC.

V gene TRBV27 combines with J gene TRBJ1-2; D is undetermined. Germline loops: CDR1 MNHEY, CDR2 SMNVEV (reference sequence). Trimming took 2 bases from V and 4 from J, leaving 11 bases between them. This CDR3 is 14 amino acids long. The CDR3 reads CASSLGRVGYGYTF. In nucleotides, the CDR3 is TGTGCCAGCAGTTTAGGGCGGGTTGGCTATGGCTACACCTTC.

This clonotype was seen at least ten times. The rearrangement uses TRBV7-4 and TRBJ1-2; D unresolved. V was trimmed by 7 bases and J by 0 bases, leaving 9 bases between them. The CDR3 has 13 residues. Germline CDR1 is SGHVT and CDR2 is SQSDAQ. The CDR3 DNA reads as TGTGCCAGCACCAACCAGTCTAACTATGGCTACACCTTC. It translates to CASTNQSNYGYTF.

The chain uses TRBV6-2 or TRBV6-3 and TRBJ1-2, with D perhaps TRBD1 (6 bases). V lost 4 bases and J lost 6, with 12 bases in between. CDR1 is MNHEY, CDR2 SVGEGT, per germline. The CDR3 is 13 residues long. The CDR3 loop reads CASSSAGVDGYTF. The CDR3 DNA is TGTGCCAGCAGTTCAGCAGGGGTGGATGGCTACACCTTC.

The table lists this clonotype with a few counts. The chain is built from TRBV19 and TRBJ2-2, with D unresolved. This CDR3 comprises 14 residues. V gave up 8 bases and J gave up 1 base, with 11 bases separating them. Germline-derived CDR1 and CDR2 are LNHDA and SQIVND (reference sequence). CDR3 in DNA: TGTGCCAGTCAACCGGTCCAGAACACCGGGGAGCTGTTTTTT. Amino acids: CASQPVQNTGELFF.

The chain has TRBV11-2 and TRBJ2-2; D not resolved. CDR3 length: 16 residues. Per germline, CDR1 SGHAT and CDR2 FQNNGV. V was clipped by 1 base and J by 0 bases, with 9 bases between them. The CDR3 DNA reads as TGTGCCAGCAGCTTAGGTCTGCGGTCGAACACCGGGGAGCTGTTTTTT. As protein: CASSLGLRSNTGELFF. Complete variable domain (other parts from reference TRBV11-2 and TRBJ2-2): EAGVAQSPRYKIIEKRQSVAFWCNPISGHATLYWYQQILGQGPKLLIQFQNNGVVDDSQLPKDRFSAERLKGVDSTLKIQPAKLEDSAVYLCASSLGLRSNTGELFFGEGSRLTVL.